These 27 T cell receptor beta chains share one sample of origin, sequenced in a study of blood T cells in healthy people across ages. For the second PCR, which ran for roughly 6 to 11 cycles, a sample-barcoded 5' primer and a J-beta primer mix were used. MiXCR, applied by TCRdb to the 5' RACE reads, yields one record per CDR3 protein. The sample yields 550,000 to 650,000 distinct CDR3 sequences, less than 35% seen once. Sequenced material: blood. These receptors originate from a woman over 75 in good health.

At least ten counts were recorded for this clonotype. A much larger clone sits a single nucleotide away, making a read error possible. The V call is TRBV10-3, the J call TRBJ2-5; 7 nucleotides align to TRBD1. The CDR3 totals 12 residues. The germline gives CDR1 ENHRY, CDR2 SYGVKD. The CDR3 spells CAGGPWGNEQYF. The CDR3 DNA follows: TGTGCAGGGGGCCCTTGGGGTAATGAGCAGTACTTC.

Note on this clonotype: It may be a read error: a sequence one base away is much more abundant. The CDR3 DNA reads TGTGCCACCGTGGGGACAGGAACCTACGAGCAGTTCTTC. Encoded protein: CATVGTGTYEQFF. V is TRBV6-6 and J is TRBJ2-1; 8 bases are shared with TRBD1. Germline V lookup: CDR1 MNHNY, CDR2 SVGAGI (reference sequence). With 10 bases clipped from V and 10 bases from J, the junction kept 12 bases outside the gene matches. This CDR3 spans 13 amino acids.

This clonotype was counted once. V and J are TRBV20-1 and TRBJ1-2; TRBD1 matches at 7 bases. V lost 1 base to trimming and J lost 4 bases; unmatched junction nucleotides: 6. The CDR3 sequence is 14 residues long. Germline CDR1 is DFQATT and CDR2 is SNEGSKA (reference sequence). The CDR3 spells CSARATTGFYGYTF. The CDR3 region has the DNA TGCAGTGCTAGAGCAACGACAGGGTTCTATGGCTACACCTTC.

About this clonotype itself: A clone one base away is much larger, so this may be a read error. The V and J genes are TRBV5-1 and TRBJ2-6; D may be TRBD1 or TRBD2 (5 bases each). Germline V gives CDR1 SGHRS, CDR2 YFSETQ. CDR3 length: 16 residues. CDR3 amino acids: CASERDVSSGADVLTF. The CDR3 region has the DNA TGCGCCAGCGAAAGGGACGTGAGCTCTGGGGCCGACGTCCTGACTTTC.

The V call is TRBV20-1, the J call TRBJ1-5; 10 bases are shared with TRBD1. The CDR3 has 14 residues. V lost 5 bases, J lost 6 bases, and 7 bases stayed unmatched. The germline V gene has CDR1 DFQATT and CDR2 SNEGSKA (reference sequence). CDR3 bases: TGCAGTGCTCGGACAGGGGGGAATCGTCAGCCCCAGCATTTT. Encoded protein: CSARTGGNRQPQHF.

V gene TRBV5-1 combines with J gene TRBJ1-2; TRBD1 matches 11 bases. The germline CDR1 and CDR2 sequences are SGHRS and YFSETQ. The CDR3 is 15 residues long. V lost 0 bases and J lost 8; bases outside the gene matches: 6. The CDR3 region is CASSLDGQGAGGYTF. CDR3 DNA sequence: TGCGCCAGCAGCTTGGACGGACAGGGGGCTGGGGGCTACACCTTC.

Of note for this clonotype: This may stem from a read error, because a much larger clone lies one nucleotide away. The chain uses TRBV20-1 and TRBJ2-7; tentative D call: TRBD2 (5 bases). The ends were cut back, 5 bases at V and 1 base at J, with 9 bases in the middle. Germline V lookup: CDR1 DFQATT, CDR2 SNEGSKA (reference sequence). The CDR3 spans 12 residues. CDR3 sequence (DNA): TGCAGTGCTGGTCGGGGTTCCTACGAGCAGTACTTC. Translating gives CSAGRGSYEQYF.

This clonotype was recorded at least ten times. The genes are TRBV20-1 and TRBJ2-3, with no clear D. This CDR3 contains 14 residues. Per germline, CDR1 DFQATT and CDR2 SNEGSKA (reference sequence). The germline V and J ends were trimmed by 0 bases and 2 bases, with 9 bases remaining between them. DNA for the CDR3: TGCAGTGCTAGAGATTCGCGTCCCACAGATACGCAGTATTTT. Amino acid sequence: CSARDSRPTDTQYF.

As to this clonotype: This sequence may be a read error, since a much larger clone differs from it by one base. CDR3: CSIVRGLETQYF. The CDR3 nucleotides are TGCAGCATTGTCCGGGGGTTGGAGACCCAGTACTTC. The chain joins TRBV29-1 to TRBJ2-5; D perhaps matches TRBD2 (6 bases). The CDR3 covers 12 residues. Trimming left V 8 bases short and J 5 bases short, with 15 bases between. The germline V gene encodes CDR1 SQVTM and CDR2 ANQGSEA.

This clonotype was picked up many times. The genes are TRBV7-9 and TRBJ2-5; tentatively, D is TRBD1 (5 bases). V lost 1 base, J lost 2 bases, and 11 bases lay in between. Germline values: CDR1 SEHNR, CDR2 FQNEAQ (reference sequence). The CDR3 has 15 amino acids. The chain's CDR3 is CASSLGSGLQETQYF. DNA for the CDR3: TGTGCCAGCAGCTTAGGGTCAGGGCTACAAGAGACCCAGTACTTC.

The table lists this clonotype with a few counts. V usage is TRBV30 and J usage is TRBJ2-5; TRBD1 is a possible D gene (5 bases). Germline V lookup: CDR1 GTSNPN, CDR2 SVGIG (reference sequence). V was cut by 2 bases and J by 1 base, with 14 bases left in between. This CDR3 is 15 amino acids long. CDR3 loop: CAWSKGARAQETQYF. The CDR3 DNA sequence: TGTGCCTGGAGTAAAGGAGCCAGGGCCCAAGAGACCCAGTACTTC. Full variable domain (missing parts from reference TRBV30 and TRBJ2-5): SQTIHQWPATLVQPVGSPLSLECTVEGTSNPNLYWYRQAAGRGLQLLFYSVGIGQISSEVPQNLSASRPQDRQFILSSKKLLLSDSGFYLCAWSKGARAQETQYFGPGTRLLVL.

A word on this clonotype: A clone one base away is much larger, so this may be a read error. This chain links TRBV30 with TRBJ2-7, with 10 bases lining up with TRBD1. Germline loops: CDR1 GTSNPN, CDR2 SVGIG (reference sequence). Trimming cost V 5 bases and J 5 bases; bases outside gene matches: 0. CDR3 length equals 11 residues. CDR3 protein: CAWDRGHEQYF. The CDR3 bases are TGTGCCTGGGACAGGGGGCACGAGCAGTACTTC.

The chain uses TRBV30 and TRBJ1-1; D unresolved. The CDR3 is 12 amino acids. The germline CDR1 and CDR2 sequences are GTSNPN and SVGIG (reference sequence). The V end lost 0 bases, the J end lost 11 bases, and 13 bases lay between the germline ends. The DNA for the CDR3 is TGTGCCTGGAGTGTAAGGGCAGGCGACGCTTTCTTT. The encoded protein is CAWSVRAGDAFF.

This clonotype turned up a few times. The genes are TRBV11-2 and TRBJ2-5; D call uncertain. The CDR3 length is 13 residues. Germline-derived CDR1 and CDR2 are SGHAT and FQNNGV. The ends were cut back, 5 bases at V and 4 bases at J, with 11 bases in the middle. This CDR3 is CASSGGLLETQYF. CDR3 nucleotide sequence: TGTGCCAGCAGCGGCGGCCTACTAGAGACCCAGTACTTC.

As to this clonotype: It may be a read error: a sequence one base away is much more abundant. CDR3 loop: CASRSGDGPANYGYTF. The CDR3, as DNA: TGTGCCAGCAGGTCCGGGGACGGTCCAGCTAACTATGGCTACACCTTC. The rearrangement links TRBV7-9 to TRBJ1-2, with D perhaps TRBD1 (5 bases). CDR3 length: 16 residues. The V and J ends lost 6 bases and 0 bases respectively, with 17 bases between them. The germline V gene has CDR1 SEHNR and CDR2 FQNEAQ (reference sequence).

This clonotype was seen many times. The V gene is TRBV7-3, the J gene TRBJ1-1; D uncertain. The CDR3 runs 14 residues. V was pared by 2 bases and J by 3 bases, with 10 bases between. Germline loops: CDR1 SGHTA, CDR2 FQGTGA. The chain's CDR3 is CASSLQASDTEAFF. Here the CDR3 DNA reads TGTGCCAGCAGCTTACAGGCGTCCGACACTGAAGCTTTCTTT.

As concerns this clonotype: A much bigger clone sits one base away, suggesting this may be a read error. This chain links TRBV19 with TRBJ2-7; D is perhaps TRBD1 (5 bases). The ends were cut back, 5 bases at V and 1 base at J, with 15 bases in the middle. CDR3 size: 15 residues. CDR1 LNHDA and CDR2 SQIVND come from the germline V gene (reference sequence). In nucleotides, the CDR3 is TGTGCCAGTAGTGTCAGGGCAGGGCAATCCTACGAGCAGTACTTC. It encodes CASSVRAGQSYEQYF.

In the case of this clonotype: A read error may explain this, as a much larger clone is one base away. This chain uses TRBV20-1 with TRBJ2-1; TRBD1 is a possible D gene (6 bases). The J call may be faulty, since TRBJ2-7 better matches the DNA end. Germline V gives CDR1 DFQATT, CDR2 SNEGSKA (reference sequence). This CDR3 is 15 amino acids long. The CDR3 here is CSARVQGSSYNEQYF. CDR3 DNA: TGCAGTGCTAGAGTACAGGGCAGCTCCTACAATGAGCAGTACTTC.

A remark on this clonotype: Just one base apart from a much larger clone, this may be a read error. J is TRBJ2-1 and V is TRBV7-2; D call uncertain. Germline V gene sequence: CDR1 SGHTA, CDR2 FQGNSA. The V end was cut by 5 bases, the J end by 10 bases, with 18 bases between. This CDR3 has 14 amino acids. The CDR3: CASSQSRSRYEQFF. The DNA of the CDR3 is TGTGCCAGCAGCCAAAGTCGCTCCAGATACGAGCAGTTCTTC.

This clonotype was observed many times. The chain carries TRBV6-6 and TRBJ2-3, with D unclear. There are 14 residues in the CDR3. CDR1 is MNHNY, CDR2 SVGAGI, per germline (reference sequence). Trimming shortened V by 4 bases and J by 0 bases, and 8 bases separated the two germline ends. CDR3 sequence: CASSFSLSTDTQYF. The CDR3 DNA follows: TGTGCCAGCAGTTTTAGCCTGAGCACAGATACGCAGTATTTT.

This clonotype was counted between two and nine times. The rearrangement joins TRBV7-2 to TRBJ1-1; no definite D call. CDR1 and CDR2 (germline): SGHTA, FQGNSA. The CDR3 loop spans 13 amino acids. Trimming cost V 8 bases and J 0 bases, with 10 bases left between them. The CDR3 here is CASGSFMNTEAFF. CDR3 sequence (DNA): TGTGCCAGCGGCTCTTTTATGAACACTGAAGCTTTCTTT.

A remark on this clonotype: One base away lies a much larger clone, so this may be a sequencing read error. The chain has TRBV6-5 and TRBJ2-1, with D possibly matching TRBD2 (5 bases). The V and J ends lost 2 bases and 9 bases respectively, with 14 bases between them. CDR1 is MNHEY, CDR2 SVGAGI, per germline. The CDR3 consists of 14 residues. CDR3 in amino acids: CASSYRQAGSEQFF. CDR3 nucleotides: TGTGCCAGCAGTTACCGTCAGGCGGGCAGTGAGCAGTTCTTC.

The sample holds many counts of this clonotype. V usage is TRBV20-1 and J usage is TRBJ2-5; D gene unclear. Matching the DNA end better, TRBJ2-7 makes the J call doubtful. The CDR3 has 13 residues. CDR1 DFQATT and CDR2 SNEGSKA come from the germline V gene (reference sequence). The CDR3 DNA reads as TGCAGTGCTAGAAAAGGGTCGAATACCGAGCAGTACTTC. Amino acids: CSARKGSNTEQYF.

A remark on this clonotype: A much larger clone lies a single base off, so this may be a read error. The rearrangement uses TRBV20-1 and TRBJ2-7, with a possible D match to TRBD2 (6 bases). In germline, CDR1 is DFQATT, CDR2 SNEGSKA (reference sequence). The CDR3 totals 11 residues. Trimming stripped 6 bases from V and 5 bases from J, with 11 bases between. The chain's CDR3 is CSAARGNEQYF. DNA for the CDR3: TGCAGTGCCGCCCGGGGGAACGAGCAGTACTTC.

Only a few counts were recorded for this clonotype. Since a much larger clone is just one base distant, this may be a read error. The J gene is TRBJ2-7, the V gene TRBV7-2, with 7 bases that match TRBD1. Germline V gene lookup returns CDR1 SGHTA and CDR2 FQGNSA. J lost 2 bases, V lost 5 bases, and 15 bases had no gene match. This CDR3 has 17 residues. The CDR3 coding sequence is TGTGCCAGCAGCATCGAGGACAGGCGGATAGTGGCCTACGAGCAGTACTTC. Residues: CASSIEDRRIVAYEQYF.

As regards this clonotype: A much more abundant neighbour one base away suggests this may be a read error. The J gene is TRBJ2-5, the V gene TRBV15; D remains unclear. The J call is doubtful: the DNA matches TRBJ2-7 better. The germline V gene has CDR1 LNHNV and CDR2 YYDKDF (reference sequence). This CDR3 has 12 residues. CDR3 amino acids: CATSRACGEQYF. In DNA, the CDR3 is TGTGCCACCAGCAGGGCATGCGGCGAGCAGTACTTC.

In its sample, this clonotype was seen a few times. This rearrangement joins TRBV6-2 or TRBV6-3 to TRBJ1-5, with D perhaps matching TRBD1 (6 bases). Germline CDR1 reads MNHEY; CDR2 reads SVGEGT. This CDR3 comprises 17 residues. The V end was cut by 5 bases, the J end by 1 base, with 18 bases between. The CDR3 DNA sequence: TGTGCCAGCAGTCGGACCTCACAGGGACTGAGCAATCAGCCCCAGCATTTT. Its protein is CASSRTSQGLSNQPQHF.